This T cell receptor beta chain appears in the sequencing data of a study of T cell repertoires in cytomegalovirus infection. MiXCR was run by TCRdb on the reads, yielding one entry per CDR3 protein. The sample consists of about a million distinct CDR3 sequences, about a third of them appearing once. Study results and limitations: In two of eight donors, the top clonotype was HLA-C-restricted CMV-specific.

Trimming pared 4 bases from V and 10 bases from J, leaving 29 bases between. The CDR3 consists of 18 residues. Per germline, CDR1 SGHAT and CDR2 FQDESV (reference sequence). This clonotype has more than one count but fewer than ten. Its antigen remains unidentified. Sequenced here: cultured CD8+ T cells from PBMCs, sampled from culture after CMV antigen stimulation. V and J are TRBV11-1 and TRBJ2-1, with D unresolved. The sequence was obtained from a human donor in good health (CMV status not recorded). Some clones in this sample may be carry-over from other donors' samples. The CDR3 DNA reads TGTGCCAGCAGCTCAGAGCCCCACAGACGTACACCAGGCCCGGAGCAGTTCTTC. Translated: CASSSEPHRRTPGPEQFF.